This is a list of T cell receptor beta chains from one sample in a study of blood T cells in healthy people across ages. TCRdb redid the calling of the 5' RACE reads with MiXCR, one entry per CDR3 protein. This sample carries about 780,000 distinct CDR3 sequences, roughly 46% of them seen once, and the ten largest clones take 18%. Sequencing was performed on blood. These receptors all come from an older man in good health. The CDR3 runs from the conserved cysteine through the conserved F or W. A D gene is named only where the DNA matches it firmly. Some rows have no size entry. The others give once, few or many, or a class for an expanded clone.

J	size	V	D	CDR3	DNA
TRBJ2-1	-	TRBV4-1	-	CASSQGDVIYNEQFF	TGCGCCAGCAGCCAAGGGGACGTTATCTACAATGAGCAGTTCTTC
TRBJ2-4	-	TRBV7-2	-	CASGLGGAKNIQYF	TGTGCCAGCGGACTCGGGGGAGCCAAAAACATTCAGTACTTC
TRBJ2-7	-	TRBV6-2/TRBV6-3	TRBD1	CASSYLRRTGAVYNEQYF	TGTGCCAGCAGTTACCTTCGCCGGACAGGGGCGGTCTACAATGAGCAGTACTTC
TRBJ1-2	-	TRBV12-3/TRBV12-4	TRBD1	CASSQDRDSGYTF	TGTGCCAGCAGTCAAGACAGGGATAGTGGCTACACCTTC
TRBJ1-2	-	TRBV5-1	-	CASSPDWGEGYTF	TGCGCCAGCAGTCCCGACTGGGGCGAAGGCTACACCTTC
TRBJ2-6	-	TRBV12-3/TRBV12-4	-	CASSPRNPSGANVLTF	TGTGCCAGCAGTCCTCGGAATCCCTCAGGGGCCAACGTCCTGACTTTC
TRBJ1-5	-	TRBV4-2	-	CASSPRINQPQHF	TGTGCCAGCAGCCCGAGGATCAATCAGCCCCAGCATTTT
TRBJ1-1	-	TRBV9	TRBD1	CASSVTTGGETAFF	TGTGCCAGCAGCGTAACCACAGGGGGCGAAACGGCTTTCTTT
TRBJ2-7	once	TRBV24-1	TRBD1	CATSGNRGGGEQYF	TGTGCCACCAGTGGTAACAGGGGTGGAGGCGAGCAGTACTTC
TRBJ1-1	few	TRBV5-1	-	CASKGGNTEAFF	TGCGCCAGCAAGGGCGGGAACACTGAAGCTTTCTTT
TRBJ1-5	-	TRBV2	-	CASSEGRSNQPQHF	TGTGCCAGCAGTGAGGGACGGAGCAATCAGCCCCAGCATTTT
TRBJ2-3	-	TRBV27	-	CASSPGRQGKDTQYF	TGTGCCAGCAGTCCTGGGAGGCAGGGAAAAGATACGCAGTATTTT
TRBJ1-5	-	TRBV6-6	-	CASTESSNQPQHF	TGTGCCAGCACTGAGAGTAGCAATCAGCCCCAGCATTTT
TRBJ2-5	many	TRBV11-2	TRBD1	CASSGDSLPGAQYF	TGTGCCAGCAGCGGGGACAGCCTGCCGGGCGCGCAGTACTTC
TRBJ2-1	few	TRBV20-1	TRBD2	CSAPGLAGGPGEQFF	TGCAGTGCTCCGGGACTAGCGGGAGGGCCTGGGGAGCAGTTCTTC
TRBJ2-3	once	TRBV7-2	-	CASSAANWLVTDTQYF	TGTGCCAGCAGCGCCGCCAACTGGCTTGTGACAGATACGCAGTATTTT
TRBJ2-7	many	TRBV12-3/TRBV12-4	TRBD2	CASSFLAGAGGEQYF	TGTGCCAGCAGTTTTCTAGCGGGAGCAGGGGGCGAGCAGTACTTC
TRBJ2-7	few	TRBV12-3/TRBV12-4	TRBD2	CASRVLAGDSPQYF	TGTGCCAGCAGAGTGCTAGCGGGAGATTCGCCCCAGTACTTC
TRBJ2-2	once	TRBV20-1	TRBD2	CRAIAGAPGELFF	TGCAGGGCAATAGCGGGGGCCCCGGGGGAGCTGTTTTTT
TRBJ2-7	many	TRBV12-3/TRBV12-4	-	CASSSETGRGVYYEQYF	TGTGCCAGCAGTTCCGAGACAGGGAGGGGAGTTTACTACGAGCAGTACTTC
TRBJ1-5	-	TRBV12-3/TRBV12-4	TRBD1	CASALRQGANQPQHF	TGTGCCAGCGCTCTACGGCAGGGGGCCAATCAGCCCCAGCATTTT
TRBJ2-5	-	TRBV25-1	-	CASSGYTGLETQYF	TGTGCCAGCAGTGGATACACGGGTCTTGAGACCCAGTACTTC
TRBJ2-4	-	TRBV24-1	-	CATSDQQQNIQYF	TGTGCCACCAGTGATCAACAGCAAAACATTCAGTACTTC
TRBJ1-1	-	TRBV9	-	CASSAPQGGRARTEAFF	TGTGCCAGCAGCGCTCCCCAGGGCGGCCGAGCCAGGACTGAAGCTTTCTTT
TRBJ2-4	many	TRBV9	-	CASSGLENIQYF	TGTGCCAGCAGCGGTCTAGAGAACATTCAGTACTTC
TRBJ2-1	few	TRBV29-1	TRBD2	CSVEMSGRVYNEQFF	TGCAGCGTTGAAATGAGCGGGAGGGTCTACAATGAGCAGTTCTTC
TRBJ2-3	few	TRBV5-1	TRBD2	CASSLNSGSTDTQYF	TGCGCCAGCAGCTTGAATAGCGGGAGCACAGATACGCAGTATTTT
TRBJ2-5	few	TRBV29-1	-	CSVEKGIGIQETQYF	TGCAGCGTTGAAAAAGGTATCGGCATACAAGAGACCCAGTACTTC
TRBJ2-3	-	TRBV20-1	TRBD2	CSAVTGTSGSYSTDTQYF	TGCAGTGCTGTGACCGGGACTAGCGGGAGTTACAGCACAGATACGCAGTATTTT
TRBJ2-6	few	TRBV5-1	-	CASSIGWGGRGSGANVLTF	TGCGCCAGCAGCATCGGCTGGGGGGGGCGAGGCTCTGGGGCCAACGTCCTGACTTTC
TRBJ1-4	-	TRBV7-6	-	CTSSLAPGATNEELFF	TGTACCAGCAGCTTAGCGCCGGGAGCAACTAATGAAGAACTGTTTTTT
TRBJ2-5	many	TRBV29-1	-	CSVEKGGGETQYF	TGCAGCGTGGAGAAAGGGGGAGGGGAGACCCAGTACTTC
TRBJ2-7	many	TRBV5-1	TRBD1	CASSLGQGKYEQYF	TGCGCCAGCAGCTTGGGACAGGGAAAATACGAGCAGTACTTC
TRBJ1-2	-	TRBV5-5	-	CASSLLWETAKDYGYTF	TGTGCCAGCAGCTTGTTGTGGGAGACTGCGAAAGACTATGGCTACACCTTC
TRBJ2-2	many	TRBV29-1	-	CRRGILNTGELFF	TGCAGACGGGGGATACTCAACACCGGGGAGCTGTTTTTT
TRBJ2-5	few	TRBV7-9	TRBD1	CASSLATGGVEETQYF	TGTGCCAGCAGCTTAGCGACAGGGGGAGTAGAAGAGACCCAGTACTTC
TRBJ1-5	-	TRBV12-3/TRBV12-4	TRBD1	CASSLVQGVGSHSNQPQHF	TGTGCCAGCAGCCTCGTCCAGGGGGTTGGTTCCCATAGCAATCAGCCCCAGCATTTT